These 13 T cell receptor beta chains were all obtained from the same sample, sequenced in a study of shared clonotypes between healthy human individuals. Clones were read by immunoSEQ multiplex PCR, and TCRdb kept only the in-frame ones, dropping some. The sample contains more than 2 million clones, approximately 94% of which appear only once. Sequencing used naive CD4+ T cells sorted from blood. Subset reported: CD45RA+ positively selected. The receptors shown here come from a young man in good health.

The rearrangement joins TRBV29-1 to TRBJ2-7; 9 nucleotides align to TRBD1. The CDR3 length is 14 residues. With 0 bases clipped from V and 5 bases from J, the junction kept 5 bases outside the gene matches. Per the germline V gene, CDR1 is SQVTM and CDR2 is ANQGSEA. This chain's CDR3 is CSVEEGGQGDEQYF. In DNA, the CDR3 is TGCAGCGTTGAAGAAGGGGGACAGGGAGACGAGCAGTACTTC.

Points on this clone: The same CDR3 also results from other DNA sequences found in this sample. V gene TRBV10-3 combines with J gene TRBJ2-7; D remains ambiguous. V lost 4 bases and J 0 bases, leaving 4 bases between the germline ends. CDR3 size: 12 residues. Per the germline V gene, CDR1 is ENHRY and CDR2 is SYGVKD. CDR3 coding DNA: TGTGCCATCAGTGGATCCTCCTACGAGCAGTACTTC. This codes for CAISGSSYEQYF.

The chain employs TRBV27 and TRBJ2-7; D unclear. The CDR3 covers 13 residues. The germline gives CDR1 MNHEY, CDR2 SMNVEV (reference sequence). Trimming cost V 6 bases and J 3 bases, with 12 bases left between them. The CDR3 loop is CASSGLYSYEQYF. The CDR3 DNA follows: TGTGCCAGCAGCGGGCTTTACAGCTACGAGCAGTACTTC.

The V and J genes are TRBV5-4 and TRBJ1-4, with TRBD1 matching over 8 bases. This CDR3 is built from 15 residues. The germline V gene encodes CDR1 SGHNT and CDR2 YYREEE (reference sequence). V was pared by 3 bases and J by 3 bases, with 4 bases of the junction left unmatched. CDR3 region: CASSSTGGANEKLFF. CDR3 DNA: TGTGCCAGCAGCTCAACAGGGGGGGCTAATGAAAAACTGTTTTTT.

This chain links TRBV10-3 with TRBJ2-7; no clear D gene. This CDR3 comprises 16 residues. In germline, CDR1 is ENHRY, CDR2 SYGVKD. V dropped 0 bases and J dropped 7 bases, with 19 bases sitting between them. In nucleotides, the CDR3 is TGTGCCATCAGTGAGTCGCCTTTGGCAGGATTAGGGGAGCAGTACTTC. This sequence encodes CAISESPLAGLGEQYF.

The V gene is TRBV18, the J gene TRBJ2-7; the D gene is possibly TRBD2 (5 bases). Looked up from germline, CDR1 is KGHSH and CDR2 is LQKENI. Deletions cut 4 bases from V and 3 bases from J, with 7 bases between. CDR3 length: 12 amino acids. Here the CDR3 reads CASSLEGYEQYF. Written as DNA, the CDR3 is TGTGCCAGCTCACTAGAGGGCTACGAGCAGTACTTC.

The chain uses TRBV28 and TRBJ2-2; 10 positions match TRBD1. The length of the CDR3 is 15 residues. J was trimmed by 6 bases and V by 6 bases; bases with no gene match: 7. CDR1 and CDR2 from the germline V gene are MDHEN and SYDVKM. CDR3 region: CASSRDRGHAGELFF. The DNA for the CDR3 is TGTGCCAGCAGCCGAGACAGGGGGCACGCCGGGGAGCTGTTTTTT.

This chain uses TRBV2 with TRBJ2-2; D is perhaps TRBD1 (6 bases). Germline CDR1 SNHLY, CDR2 FYNNEI. This CDR3 is built from 14 residues. Trimming stripped 6 bases from V and 1 base from J, with 9 bases between. CDR3 loop: CASRGQMNTGELFF. In nucleotides, the CDR3 is TGTGCCAGCAGAGGACAGATGAACACCGGGGAGCTGTTTTTT.

In regard to this clone: The sample has other DNA sequences that encode this CDR3 too. This chain joins TRBV5-4 and TRBJ1-4; 7 nucleotides align to TRBD1. Germline-derived CDR1 and CDR2 are SGHNT and YYREEE (reference sequence). The CDR3 spans 15 residues. The V gene end was trimmed by 2 bases and the J gene end by 0 bases; junction bases not matched to a gene: 1. The CDR3 DNA is TGTGCCAGCAGCTTAAGGGGGCCAACTAATGAAAAACTGTTTTTT. As protein: CASSLRGPTNEKLFF.

The chain employs TRBV27 and TRBJ2-2; D is possibly TRBD1 (6 bases). V lost 6 bases, J lost 1 base, and 12 bases lay in between. Germline loops: CDR1 MNHEY, CDR2 SMNVEV (reference sequence). This CDR3 spans 15 amino acids. CDR3 DNA sequence: TGTGCCAGCAGCGCCGGGACACTGAACACCGGGGAGCTGTTTTTT. This codes for CASSAGTLNTGELFF.

V usage is TRBV19 and J usage is TRBJ1-3; D gene ambiguous. Germline lookup yields CDR1 LNHDA and CDR2 SQIVND (reference sequence). V shed 2 bases and J shed 0 bases, with 8 bases lying between them. This CDR3 region has 15 residues. CDR3 nucleotides: TGTGCCAGTAGTATAAGGGCAGCCTCTGGAAACACCATATATTTT. This gives the protein CASSIRAASGNTIYF.

A few counts support this clone. J is TRBJ1-3 and V is TRBV7-9; D remains ambiguous. The CDR3 runs to 15 residues. The germline V gene encodes CDR1 SEHNR and CDR2 FQNEAQ (reference sequence). The ends were cut back, 0 bases at V and 0 bases at J, with 6 bases in the middle. This chain's CDR3 is CASSLARTSGNTIYF. The CDR3 DNA follows: TGTGCCAGCAGCTTAGCCAGAACCTCTGGAAACACCATATATTTT.

The rearrangement uses TRBV5-4 and TRBJ1-5, with unresolved D. V lost 2 bases and J 4 bases, leaving 4 bases between the germline ends. The CDR3 loop spans 12 amino acids. Germline V gene lookup returns CDR1 SGHNT and CDR2 YYREEE (reference sequence). DNA of the CDR3: TGTGCCAGCAGCTTACCTAATCAGCCCCAGCATTTT. The encoded protein is CASSLPNQPQHF.